This section outlines one T cell receptor (beta chain) sequence together with its context. Its specific antigen is unknown. There are no base qualities to consult, and no much larger clone falls within one base. This entry belongs to a study of blood T cell repertoires in COVID-19 (dated by TCRdb to 2018 to 2020). Describing the broader study: The collaborator samples originated in the United States, Italy and Spain and spanned the acute and convalescent phases of COVID-19. Samples came from the ongoing ImmuneRACE study (first 160 participants) plus 1,254 subjects from 6 global collaborators. The dataset comprised deeply sampled blood TCRbeta repertoires from subjects exposed to, actively infected with, or recovered from COVID-19. Nearly every sample came with metadata listing a de-identified subject ID, COVID-19 status, age in years and sex. Where available, HLA class I and class II types were taken from metadata supplied by the sample provider and were not determined by assay-based typing. The material from the prospective study consisted of cDNA or gDNA derived from T cells, B-cell-depleted T cells, or PBMCs. The repertoires were released in a freely available public database meant as a resource for research on the immune response to SARS-CoV-2.

The immunoSEQ Assay, a bias-controlled multiplex PCR, was used to amplify TCRbeta CDR3 regions from genomic DNA. On the study's bioinformatics: The number of nucleated cells in each sample was estimated from the amplification of reference gene primers within the assay. Sequence reads were collapsed and filtered to measure the absolute abundance of every unique TCRbeta CDR3 rearrangement. For each sample, productive Simpson clonality was calculated as the square root of Simpson's diversity index over productive rearrangements. TCRdb mirrors the immuneACCESS table, restricted to in-frame sequences. Some clones are absent from its copies; in checked studies, under half trace to an unresolved V gene, and the reason for the others is unknown. V, J and clone size reflect that table, while D and trimming were determined from the DNA. For this sample there are some 260,000 clones; under 90% appear just once. The ten most abundant clones make up about 3.4% of the sample.

CDR1 and CDR2 (MNHEY, SVGEGT) derive from the germline V gene. The CDR3 measures 19 amino acids from cysteine to phenylalanine. The read is trimmed to its CDR3 DNA, 57 bases read in frame from base 1. Germline trimming amounts to 0 bases on V and 6 bases on J, with 11 as the count of junction bases outside the gene matches. Collaborating institutions collected whole blood in K2EDTA tubes following their own protocols. For TCRbeta analysis, collaborators shipped samples as frozen whole blood, isolated PBMCs, or DNA extracted from either of those sample types. Study-wide conclusions, independent of this receptor: Clinical and demographic metadata were provided uncurated, with the amount varying by source and participant.

Here the chain combines TRBV6-2 or TRBV6-3 and TRBJ1-4; TRBD1 lines up with 12 middle nucleotides. Material: peripheral blood. The receptor was isolated from a woman aged 18-29 years with acute or convalescent COVID-19. The nucleotide sequence is given as TGTGCCAGCAGTTACTCGGCCGGGACAGGGGGCATATTGGATGAAAAACTGTTTTTT. Translation gives CASSYSAGTGGILDEKLFF.